Listed here are 31 T cell receptor beta chains from one sample, sequenced in a study of blood T cell repertoires in COVID-19. TCRdb's table, derived via immunoSEQ multiplex PCR, lists solely in-frame clones and lacks some. Among about 180,000 clones, around 86% were seen once, and the ten largest hold over 7.5%. The source material was peripheral blood. The receptors originated from a man aged 50-59 years with active or convalescent COVID-19.

The V gene is TRBV2, the J gene TRBJ1-1; weak D call: TRBD1 (5 bases). The V and J ends lost 4 bases and 1 base respectively, with 10 bases between them. This CDR3 is built from 14 residues. Germline-derived CDR1 and CDR2 are SNHLY and FYNNEI. CDR3 in amino acids: CASSAGSKNTEAFF. CDR3 DNA: TGTGCCAGCAGTGCAGGGTCTAAGAACACTGAAGCTTTCTTT.

The chain couples TRBV18 to TRBJ1-2; the match to TRBD1 covers 9 bases. V was clipped by 2 bases and J by 7 bases; unmatched bases: 5. This CDR3 has 14 residues. Germline V lookup: CDR1 KGHSH, CDR2 LQKENI. The CDR3 coding sequence is TGTGCCAGCTCACCATCCGGACAGGGGTCTGGCTACACCTTC. Translated: CASSPSGQGSGYTF.

The chain employs TRBV6-5 and TRBJ2-7; 7 bases are a match to TRBD1. CDR3 length equals 13 residues. V was pared by 2 bases and J by 3 bases, with 1 base of the junction left unmatched. CDR1 MNHEY and CDR2 SVGAGI come from the germline V gene. The CDR3, as DNA: TGTGCCAGCAGTTACAGGGGGCTCTACGAGCAGTACTTC. As protein: CASSYRGLYEQYF.

The chain couples TRBV25-1 to TRBJ2-7, with a weak D call TRBD1 (5 bases). The CDR3 covers 13 residues. The germline V and J ends were trimmed by 7 bases and 5 bases, with 15 bases remaining between them. The V gene's germline CDR1 is MGHDK and CDR2 SYGVNS. The CDR3: CASKVGAQNEQYF. CDR3 in DNA: TGTGCCAGCAAAGTTGGGGCTCAAAACGAGCAGTACTTC.

This sequence joins TRBV5-6 and TRBJ2-3; possible D gene TRBD2, 6 bases. CDR1 is SGHDT, CDR2 YYEEEE, per germline. Deletions cut 5 bases from V and 4 bases from J, with 14 bases between. CDR3 length equals 14 residues. The CDR3 protein is CASSPGTVADTQYF. The DNA of the CDR3 is TGTGCCAGCAGTCCCGGGACTGTAGCAGATACGCAGTATTTT.

The CDR3 here is CASSLNRGYEQYF. For the CDR3, the DNA is TGTGCCAGCAGCTTAAACAGGGGATACGAGCAGTACTTC. This sequence joins TRBV13 and TRBJ2-7, with 7 bases matching TRBD1. The CDR3 has 13 residues. V lost 2 bases to trimming and J lost 4 bases; unmatched junction nucleotides: 2. CDR1 is PRHDT, CDR2 FYEKMQ, per germline (reference sequence).

This clone occurred a few times. The chain uses TRBV10-1 and TRBJ1-2; possible D gene TRBD1, 6 bases. The V and J ends lost 6 bases and 1 base respectively, with 18 bases between them. The CDR3 is 16 residues long. Per the germline V gene, CDR1 is WNHNN and CDR2 is SYGVQD (reference sequence). The CDR3 DNA reads TGCGCCAGCAGCCCCGACCGGACAGCGATTAACTATGGCTACACCTTC. This codes for CASSPDRTAINYGYTF.

The chain uses TRBV19 and TRBJ2-5; the match to TRBD1 covers 9 bases. Germline V gene data show CDR1 as LNHDA and CDR2 as SQIVND (reference sequence). V lost 5 bases and J lost 4; bases outside the gene matches: 5. This CDR3 contains 14 residues. Here the CDR3 reads CASSSTGGLETQYF. Here the CDR3 DNA reads TGTGCCAGTAGTTCTACAGGGGGCTTAGAGACCCAGTACTTC.

This clone has a single count. This chain joins TRBV19 and TRBJ1-1; 7 nucleotides align to TRBD1. Germline V gene sequence: CDR1 LNHDA, CDR2 SQIVND (reference sequence). After removal of 6 bases from V and 0 bases from J, the junction contained 10 bases not matched to a gene. CDR3 length equals 16 residues. Written as DNA, the CDR3 is TGTGCCAGTAGCGAGGGGACAGCTAACATGAACACTGAAGCTTTCTTT. Its translation: CASSEGTANMNTEAFF.

The chain links TRBV2 to TRBJ1-2; D is perhaps TRBD1 (6 bases). The CDR3 totals 13 residues. Per germline, CDR1 SNHLY and CDR2 FYNNEI. Trimming stripped 7 bases from V and 10 bases from J, with 19 bases between. The CDR3 sequence: CASNDRTAIYYTF. The CDR3 DNA follows: TGTGCCAGCAATGACAGGACAGCTATTTACTACACCTTC.

The chain carries TRBV7-9 and TRBJ1-5; D remains ambiguous. CDR1 SEHNR and CDR2 FQNEAQ come from the germline V gene (reference sequence). The CDR3 is made up of 14 amino acids. Trimming shortened V by 1 base and J by 5 bases, and 9 bases separated the two germline ends. The CDR3 DNA reads as TGTGCCAGCAGCTTAGTCTCGTCGGATCAGCCCCAGCATTTT. Translated: CASSLVSSDQPQHF.

The chain recombines TRBV9 with TRBJ2-7; D is perhaps TRBD2 (6 bases). The CDR3 contains 13 residues. Trimming took off 4 bases at V and 5 bases at J, with 13 bases between the two ends. Germline CDR1 is SGDLS and CDR2 is YYNGEE. The DNA of the CDR3 is TGTGCCAGCAGCCAATCGGGACTGAACGAGCAGTACTTC. It encodes CASSQSGLNEQYF.

The gene calls are TRBV12-5 and TRBJ2-7, with D tentatively TRBD1 (6 bases). The CDR3 runs to 13 residues. V lost 8 bases and J 2 bases, leaving 13 bases between the germline ends. CDR1 is LGHNT, CDR2 FRNRAP, per germline. CDR3 nucleotide sequence: TGTGCTAGTAGGGCAGGGGTTCCCTACGAGCAGTACTTC. Protein sequence: CASRAGVPYEQYF.

This CDR3 is CASTKWRQGNQPQHF. DNA of the CDR3: TGTGCCAGCACCAAGTGGAGACAGGGGAACCAGCCCCAGCATTTT. The chain carries TRBV6-5 and TRBJ1-5; 8 positions match TRBD1. CDR3 length: 15 amino acids. The trim removed 7 bases at V and 7 bases at J, leaving 12 bases unmatched. CDR1 is MNHEY, CDR2 SVGAGI, per germline.

The chain carries TRBV7-9 and TRBJ1-1; a weak D match, TRBD1 (5 bases). V was shortened by 5 bases and J by 2 bases, with 9 bases between the two germline ends. In germline, CDR1 is SEHNR, CDR2 FQNEAQ (reference sequence). The CDR3 is 13 amino acids. The CDR3 sequence is CASSEGANTEAFF. The DNA of the CDR3 is TGTGCCAGCAGCGAAGGGGCCAACACTGAAGCTTTCTTT.

The rearrangement uses TRBV6-1 and TRBJ2-7; a weak D match, TRBD1 (6 bases). The CDR3 consists of 15 residues. V shed 0 bases and J shed 3 bases, with 12 bases lying between them. CDR1 and CDR2 from the germline V gene are MNHNS and SASEGT. CDR3: CASSEAPGAVYEQYF. In DNA form, the CDR3 reads TGTGCCAGCAGTGAAGCACCAGGGGCCGTCTACGAGCAGTACTTC.

This sequence joins TRBV6-2 or TRBV6-3 and TRBJ1-2; TRBD1 agrees at 7 bases. This CDR3 comprises 14 residues. Losses at the gene ends were 3 bases for V and 5 bases for J; bases not matched to a gene: 6. Germline values: CDR1 MNHEY, CDR2 SVGEGT. The CDR3 loop is CASSYSGTAYGYTF. In DNA, the CDR3 is TGTGCCAGCAGTTATTCCGGGACAGCTTATGGCTACACCTTC.

The chain employs TRBV9 and TRBJ1-2; D gene uncertain. The CDR3 is 15 residues long. Germline V gene data show CDR1 as SGDLS and CDR2 as YYNGEE. Trimming cost V 4 bases and J 2 bases, with 15 bases left between them. For the CDR3, the DNA is TGTGCCAGCAGCCCATCCGGGTACCCAAACTATGGCTACACCTTC. It yields the protein CASSPSGYPNYGYTF.

The chain has TRBV6-1 and TRBJ2-1, with 8 bases matching TRBD2. V shed 2 bases and J 3 bases; nucleotides not matched to a gene: 3. The length of the CDR3 is 15 residues. Germline V lookup: CDR1 MNHNS, CDR2 SASEGT. The CDR3 loop is CASSELAGVYNEQFF. The CDR3 bases are TGTGCCAGCAGTGAACTAGCGGGCGTCTACAATGAGCAGTTCTTC.

The DNA of the CDR3 is TGTGCCAGCAATAGCCTGGGCGGGGTGCATGGCTACACCTTC. This sequence encodes CASNSLGGVHGYTF. The V call is TRBV6-5, the J call TRBJ1-2; D unclear. The CDR3 consists of 14 residues. V lost 7 bases and J lost 6, with 18 bases in between. In germline, CDR1 is MNHEY, CDR2 SVGAGI.

The chain carries TRBV9 and TRBJ1-4, with 10 nucleotides matching TRBD1. The CDR3 has 15 residues. V was pared by 2 bases and J by 7 bases, with 5 bases of the junction left unmatched. Germline CDR1 is SGDLS and CDR2 is YYNGEE. CDR3 DNA: TGTGCCAGCAGCGTCCGACAGGGGGCGAGTGAAAAACTGTTTTTT. Translating gives CASSVRQGASEKLFF.

The V and J genes are TRBV19 and TRBJ1-3; D might be TRBD1 (6 bases). Trimming shortened V by 8 bases and J by 5 bases, and 10 bases separated the two germline ends. The germline CDR1 and CDR2 sequences are LNHDA and SQIVND (reference sequence). The CDR3 loop spans 12 amino acids. The CDR3 spells CASGGRRNTIYF. The CDR3 nucleotides read TGTGCCAGTGGGGGCCGGCGAAACACCATATATTTT.

CDR3 nucleotides: TGTGCCAGCAGCCAAGATCCATACAGGGCTGGAAACACCATATATTTT. Translating gives CASSQDPYRAGNTIYF. The chain is built from TRBV4-2 and TRBJ1-3, with a tentative D call TRBD1 (6 bases). Trimming cost V 0 bases and J 2 bases, with 11 bases left between them. The CDR3 extends over 16 amino acids. The germline V gene encodes CDR1 LGHNA and CDR2 YNFKEQ.

The J gene is TRBJ1-2, the V gene TRBV27, with D tentatively TRBD1 (5 bases). The CDR3 has 14 amino acids. The V end lost 0 bases, the J end lost 2 bases, and 7 bases lay between the germline ends. The germline gives CDR1 MNHEY, CDR2 SMNVEV (reference sequence). For the CDR3, the DNA is TGTGCCAGCAGTTTATCTGCAGGGAACTATGGCTACACCTTC. This encodes CASSLSAGNYGYTF.

The V and J genes are TRBV16 and TRBJ2-5; D remains unclear. From germline, CDR1 is KGHSY and CDR2 FQNENV. This CDR3 region has 12 residues. V dropped 4 bases and J dropped 5 bases, with 8 bases sitting between them. CDR3 sequence reads: CASSPYGETQYF. CDR3 in DNA: TGTGCCAGCAGCCCTTACGGGGAGACCCAGTACTTC. Based on the CDR3 plus reference TRBV16 and TRBJ2-5, the full variable domain is GEEVAQTPKHLVRGEGQKAKLYCAPIKGHSYVFWYQQVLKNEFKFLISFQNENVFDETGMPKERFSAKCLPNSPCSLEIQATKLEDSAVYFCASSPYGETQYFGPGTRLLVL.

The genes are TRBV5-1 and TRBJ2-1; TRBD2 aligns across 14 bases. The CDR3 length is 19 residues. V was clipped by 4 bases and J by 0 bases; unmatched bases: 9. The germline V gene encodes CDR1 SGHRS and CDR2 YFSETQ. The CDR3 here is CASSTGLAGATSSYNEQFF. The CDR3 DNA reads as TGCGCCAGCAGCACGGGACTAGCGGGAGCCACAAGCTCCTACAATGAGCAGTTCTTC.

The chain links TRBV7-2 to TRBJ1-2; no clear D gene. V gave up 6 bases and J gave up 1 base, with 9 bases separating them. This CDR3 is built from 13 residues. Germline CDR1 SGHTA, CDR2 FQGNSA. The CDR3 DNA reads as TGTGCCAGCAGGACGACAAATAACTATGGCTACACCTTC. Its translation is CASRTTNNYGYTF.

This chain connects TRBV19 to TRBJ2-3, with a possible D match to TRBD2 (6 bases). The germline V and J ends were trimmed by 1 base and 0 bases, with 8 bases remaining between them. The CDR3 spans 15 residues. Per germline, CDR1 LNHDA and CDR2 SQIVND (reference sequence). The CDR3 DNA reads as TGTGCCAGTAGTATAGGCGGGGAGAGCACAGATACGCAGTATTTT. This sequence encodes CASSIGGESTDTQYF.

The chain uses TRBV3-1 (or the pseudogene TRBV3-2) and TRBJ1-6, with 8 bases matching TRBD1. Losses at the gene ends were 4 bases for V and 11 bases for J; bases not matched to a gene: 10. The CDR3 extends over 15 amino acids. Germline-derived CDR1 and CDR2 are LGHDT and YNNKEL (reference sequence). CDR3 in amino acids: CASSPEFTGGPPLHF. The CDR3 bases are TGTGCCAGCAGCCCGGAATTTACAGGGGGTCCACCCCTCCACTTT.

The table lists this clone with a count of one. The V and J genes are TRBV9 and TRBJ1-2; the D gene is possibly TRBD1 (6 bases). Germline-derived CDR1 and CDR2 are SGDLS and YYNGEE. The length of the CDR3 is 15 residues. V was pared by 4 bases and J by 2 bases, with 15 bases between. The CDR3 sequence is CASSPSQGTNYGYTF. As DNA, the CDR3 is TGTGCCAGCAGCCCTAGCCAGGGGACGAACTATGGCTACACCTTC.

The chain uses TRBV2 and TRBJ2-2; D ambiguous. V gave up 8 bases and J gave up 5 bases, with 3 bases separating them. This CDR3 has 10 residues. Looked up from germline, CDR1 is SNHLY and CDR2 is FYNNEI. The CDR3 spells CASRTGELFF. CDR3 DNA: TGTGCCAGCCGGACCGGGGAGCTGTTTTTT.